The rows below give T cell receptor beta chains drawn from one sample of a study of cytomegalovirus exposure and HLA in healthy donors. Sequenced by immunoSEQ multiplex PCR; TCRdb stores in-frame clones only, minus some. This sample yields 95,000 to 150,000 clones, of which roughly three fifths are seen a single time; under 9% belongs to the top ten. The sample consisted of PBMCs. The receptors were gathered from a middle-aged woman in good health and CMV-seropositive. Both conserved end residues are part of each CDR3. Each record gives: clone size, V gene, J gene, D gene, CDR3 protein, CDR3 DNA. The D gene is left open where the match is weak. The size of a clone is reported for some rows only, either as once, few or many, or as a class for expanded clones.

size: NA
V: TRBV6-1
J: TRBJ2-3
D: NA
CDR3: CASSEIQGQGDTQYF
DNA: TGTGCCAGCAGTGAAATACAGGGTCAAGGAGATACGCAGTATTTT

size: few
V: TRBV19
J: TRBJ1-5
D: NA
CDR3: CASSIGFNSNQPQHF
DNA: TGTGCCAGTAGTATCGGGTTCAATAGCAATCAGCCCCAGCATTTT

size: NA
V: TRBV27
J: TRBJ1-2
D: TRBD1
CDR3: CASSFAGGGYGYTF
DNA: TGTGCCAGCAGTTTCGCAGGGGGCGGCTATGGCTACACCTTC

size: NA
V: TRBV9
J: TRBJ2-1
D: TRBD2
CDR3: CASSVDSGGALYNEQFF
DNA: TGTGCCAGCAGCGTAGATAGCGGGGGGGCGCTTTACAATGAGCAGTTCTTC

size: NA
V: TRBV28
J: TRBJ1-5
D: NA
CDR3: CASSLSGEGTERHF
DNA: TGTGCCAGCAGTCTGTCGGGTGAGGGGACTGAACGGCATTTT

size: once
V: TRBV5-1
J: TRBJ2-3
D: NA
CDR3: CASSFQGDHSTDTQYF
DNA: TGCGCCAGCAGCTTCCAAGGGGATCATAGCACAGATACGCAGTATTTT

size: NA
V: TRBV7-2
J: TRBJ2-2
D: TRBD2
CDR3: CASSTSSGGGELFF
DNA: TGTGCCAGCAGCACCTCTAGCGGGGGCGGGGAGCTGTTTTTT

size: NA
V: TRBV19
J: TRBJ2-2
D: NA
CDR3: CASSPLGGRPGTGELFF
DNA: TGTGCCAGTAGCCCCTTGGGGGGGCGGCCGGGCACCGGGGAGCTGTTTTTT

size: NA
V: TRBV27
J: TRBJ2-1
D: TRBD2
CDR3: CASRVSGRTGNNEQFF
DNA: TGTGCCAGCAGGGTTAGCGGGAGAACGGGCAACAATGAGCAGTTCTTC

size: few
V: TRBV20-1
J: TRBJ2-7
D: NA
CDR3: CSARDSYEQYF
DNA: TGCAGTGCGAGGGACTCCTACGAGCAGTACTTC

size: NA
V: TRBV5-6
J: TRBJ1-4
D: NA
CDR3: CASSPVSTNEKLFF
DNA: TGTGCCAGCAGCCCCGTATCAACTAATGAAAAACTGTTTTTT

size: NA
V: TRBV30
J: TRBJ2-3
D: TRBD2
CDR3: CAWGLAGTDTQYF
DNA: TGTGCCTGGGGACTAGCTGGCACAGATACGCAGTATTTT

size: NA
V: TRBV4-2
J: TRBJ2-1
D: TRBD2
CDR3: CASSPRLAGGHEQFF
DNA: TGTGCCAGCAGCCCCCGACTAGCGGGGGGGCATGAGCAGTTCTTC

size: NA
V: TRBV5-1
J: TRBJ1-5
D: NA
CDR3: CASSTGVSNQPQHF
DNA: TGCGCCAGCAGCACGGGGGTTAGCAATCAGCCCCAGCATTTT

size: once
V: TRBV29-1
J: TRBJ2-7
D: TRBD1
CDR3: CSVVLDRRYEQYF
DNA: TGCAGCGTTGTTTTGGACAGGCGTTACGAGCAGTACTTC

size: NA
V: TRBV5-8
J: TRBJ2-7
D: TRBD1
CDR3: CASSRTGEREQYF
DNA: TGTGCCAGCAGCCGGACAGGGGAACGGGAGCAGTACTTC

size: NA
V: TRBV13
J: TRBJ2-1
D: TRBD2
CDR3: CASRASSGNSYNEQFF
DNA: TGTGCCAGCAGAGCCTCTAGCGGCAACTCCTACAATGAGCAGTTCTTC

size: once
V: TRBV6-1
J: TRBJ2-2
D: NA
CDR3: CASSDRGGTGELFF
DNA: TGTGCCAGCAGTGACAGGGGCGGGACCGGGGAGCTGTTTTTT

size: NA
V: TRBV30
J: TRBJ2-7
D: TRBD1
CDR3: CARRRDRGHISYEQYF
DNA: TGTGCCCGACGCCGGGACAGGGGGCACATCTCCTACGAGCAGTACTTC

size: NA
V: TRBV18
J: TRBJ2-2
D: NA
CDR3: CASSPSATYNTGELFF
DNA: TGTGCCAGCTCGCCTAGCGCGACGTACAACACCGGGGAGCTGTTTTTT

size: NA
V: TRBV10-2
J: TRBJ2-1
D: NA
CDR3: CASRDLLSGSNEQFF
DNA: TGCGCCAGCAGGGATCTCCTTAGCGGCAGCAATGAGCAGTTCTTC

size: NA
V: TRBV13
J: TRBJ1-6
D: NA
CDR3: CASSLGGVSPLHF
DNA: TGTGCCAGCAGCCTTGGGGGGGTTTCACCCCTCCACTTT

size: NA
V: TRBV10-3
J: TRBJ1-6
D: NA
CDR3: CATYRGNGNSPLHF
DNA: TGTGCCACCTATCGGGGGAACGGCAATTCACCCCTCCACTTT

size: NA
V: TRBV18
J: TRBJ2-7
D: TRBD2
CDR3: CASSPQSLAGGSYEQYF
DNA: TGTGCCAGCTCACCACAGTCACTAGCGGGGGGCTCCTACGAGCAGTACTTC

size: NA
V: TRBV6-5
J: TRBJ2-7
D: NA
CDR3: CASRHDREVSYEQYF
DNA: TGTGCCAGCAGACATGACAGGGAGGTCTCCTACGAGCAGTACTTC

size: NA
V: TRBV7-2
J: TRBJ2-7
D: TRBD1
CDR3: CASSHNGQGTSREQYF
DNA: TGTGCCAGCAGCCACAATGGACAGGGTACCTCGAGGGAGCAGTACTTC

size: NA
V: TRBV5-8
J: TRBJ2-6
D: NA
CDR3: CASSLDIFSGANVLTF
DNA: TGTGCCAGCAGCTTGGATATCTTTTCTGGGGCCAACGTCCTGACTTTC

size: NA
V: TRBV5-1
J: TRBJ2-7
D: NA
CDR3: CASSLERFIDEQYF
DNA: TGCGCCAGCAGCTTGGAGCGGTTTATAGACGAGCAGTACTTC

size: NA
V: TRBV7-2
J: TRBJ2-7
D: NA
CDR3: CASSLAWVASYEQYF
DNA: TGTGCCAGCAGCTTAGCATGGGTAGCTTCTTACGAGCAGTACTTC

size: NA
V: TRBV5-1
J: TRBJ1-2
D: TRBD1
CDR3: CASSLEGQGDYGYTF
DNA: TGCGCCAGCAGCTTGGAGGGACAGGGGGACTATGGCTACACCTTC

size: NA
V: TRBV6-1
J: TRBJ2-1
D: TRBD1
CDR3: CASKVLTGNYNEQFF
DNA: TGTGCCAGCAAGGTGTTGACAGGGAACTACAATGAGCAGTTCTTC

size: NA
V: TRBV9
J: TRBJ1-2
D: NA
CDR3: CASSASGAGGFYGYTF
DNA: TGTGCCAGCAGCGCCTCAGGTGCGGGGGGCTTCTATGGCTACACCTTC

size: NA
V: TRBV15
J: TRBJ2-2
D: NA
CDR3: CATSRAGTGELFF
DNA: TGTGCCACCAGCAGAGCCGGGACCGGGGAGCTGTTTTTT

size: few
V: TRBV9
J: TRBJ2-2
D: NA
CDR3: CASSVVSGAHTGELFF
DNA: TGTGCCAGCAGCGTAGTGTCAGGGGCACACACCGGGGAGCTGTTTTTT

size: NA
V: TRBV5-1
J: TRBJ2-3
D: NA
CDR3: CASSRDFSTDTQYF
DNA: TGCGCCAGCAGCCGGGACTTTAGCACAGATACGCAGTATTTT

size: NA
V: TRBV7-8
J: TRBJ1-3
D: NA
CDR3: CASSLGRRQDTIYF
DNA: TGTGCCAGCAGCTTAGGGCGGAGGCAGGACACCATATATTTT

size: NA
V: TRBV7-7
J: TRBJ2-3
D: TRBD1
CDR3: CASSLNRDRVSDTQYF
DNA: TGTGCTAGCAGCTTAAACCGGGACAGGGTTTCAGATACGCAGTATTTT

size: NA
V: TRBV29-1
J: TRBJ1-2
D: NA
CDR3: CSGAQGIYGYTF
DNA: TGCAGCGGAGCCCAGGGGATCTATGGCTACACCTTC

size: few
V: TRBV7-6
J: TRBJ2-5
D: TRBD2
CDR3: CASSLDRGGGPKETQYF
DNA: TGTGCCAGCAGCTTAGATCGGGGGGGAGGGCCAAAAGAGACCCAGTACTTC